Sequencing of this T cell receptor (beta chain) was carried out in a study of long-term antiretroviral therapy in people with HIV. Study results and limitations: Diversity remained lower than transplant donor controls, even though it increased after ART. Dominant in the repertoire at all time points were clones expanded before ART.

Germline-derived CDR1 and CDR2 are LNHDA and SQIVND (reference sequence). Trimming removed 2 bases from V and 9 bases from J, with 19 bases in between. The CDR3 spans 15 residues. Sequencing relied on immunoSEQ assay v3.0, run at survey level. Data came from immunoSEQ multiplex PCR; TCRdb stores just in-frame clones and leaves some out. The data hold some 28,000 clones, with roughly 78% observed a single time. Worth noting for this clone: Its target is not known.

The chain joins TRBV19 to TRBJ1-2; D is ambiguous. This TCR came from a man aged 18 to 29 with HIV. The source material was unsorted PBMCs, sampled 1.5 years before starting antiretroviral therapy. CDR3 region: CASSISSGLRARYTF. In nucleotides, the CDR3 is TGTGCCAGTAGTATAAGTTCAGGCTTGAGGGCACGCTACACCTTC.